What follows are 27 T cell receptor beta chains derived from one specimen sequenced in a study of T cell clonality in common variable immunodeficiency. Clones were sequenced by immunoSEQ multiplex PCR, and TCRdb holds only the in-frame ones, with some missing. Observed in the sample are tens of thousands of clones, none of them singletons. The sequenced material came from peripheral blood mononuclear cells. Source of these receptors: a person aged 18 to 70 in good health.

In this sample, this clone turned up many times. The CDR3 end is not reached by the read, which stops 3 residues before it; the germline J gene fills it in. This chain joins TRBV20-1 and TRBJ2-1; TRBD2 matches 12 bases. Germline lookup yields CDR1 DFQATT and CDR2 SNEGSKA (reference sequence). V shed 6 bases, J shed 0 bases, and the junction held 15 bases outside the gene matches. The CDR3 extends over 19 amino acids. The DNA read from the CDR3 is TGCAGTGCAAAACTAGCGGGAGGTCTAAATACCATCTCCTACAATGAG. Residues: CSAKLAGGLNTISYNE. The entire CDR3 reads CSAKLAGGLNTISYNEQFF.

This clone showed up many times. The CDR3 extends 3 residues past the end of the read, so its final part is completed from the germline J gene. V and J are TRBV6-1 and TRBJ1-6; 8 bases match TRBD1. CDR1 is MNHNS, CDR2 SASEGT, per germline. Trimming at V came to 0 bases and at J to 10 bases, leaving 5 bases not matched to a gene. The CDR3 has 15 amino acids. CDR3 sequence reads: CASSEAGTGRSPLHF. The covered CDR3 bases are TGTGCCAGCAGTGAAGCCGGGACAGGCCGCTCACCC.

This clone was detected a few times. The missing CDR3 end, 3 residues past where the read stops, is filled in from the germline J gene. V and J are TRBV5-6 and TRBJ2-7; D not resolved. The V end was cut by 5 bases, the J end by 3 bases, with 12 bases between. CDR1 and CDR2 (germline): SGHDT, YYEEEE. This CDR3 comprises 13 residues. CDR3 bases read: TGTGCCAGCAGTTTCGAATCCGGCTACGAG. Protein: CASSFESGYE. The CDR3 in its entirety is CASSFESGYEQYF.

This clone appeared many times. The read ends 3 residues early relative to the CDR3; the germline J gene fills the gap. This sequence joins TRBV18 and TRBJ2-2, with TRBD2 matching over 13 bases. V lost 2 bases to trimming and J lost 3 bases; unmatched junction nucleotides: 9. Germline-derived CDR1 and CDR2 are KGHSH and LQKENI. This CDR3 has 19 amino acids. The CDR3 loop is CASSPKLAGGPSYTGELFF. The sequenced part of the CDR3 DNA is TGTGCCAGCTCACCAAAACTAGCGGGAGGGCCAAGTTACACCGGGGAG.

The table lists this clone with many counts. From the germline J gene comes the end of the CDR3, since the read stops 3 residues before it. J is TRBJ2-2 and V is TRBV5-1, with TRBD2 identical over 8 bases. Germline V gives CDR1 SGHRS, CDR2 YFSETQ. This CDR3 contains 16 residues. Trimming at V came to 6 bases and at J to 4 bases, leaving 11 bases not matched to a gene. The CDR3 DNA, read in part, is TGCGCCAGCAATAACCCAGCGGGAGTCGGCACCGGGGAG. This gives the protein CASNNPAGVGTGE. The full CDR3 reads CASNNPAGVGTGELFF.

This clone was detected many times. The read ends 3 residues early relative to the CDR3; the germline J gene fills the gap. The chain combines TRBV28 with TRBJ2-2, with 7 bases that match TRBD2. The length of the CDR3 is 15 residues. CDR1 MDHEN and CDR2 SYDVKM come from the germline V gene. After removal of 6 bases from V and 2 bases from J, the junction contained 6 bases not matched to a gene. CDR3 DNA (partial): TGTGCCAGCAGGGGTGCGGGAGCAAACACCGGGGAG. This translates into CASRGAGANTGE. The whole CDR3 is CASRGAGANTGELFF. Full variable domain (outside the CDR3, taken from reference TRBV28 and TRBJ2-2): DVKVTQSSRYLVKRTGEKVFLECVQDMDHENMFWYRQDPGLGLRLIYFSYDVKMKEKGDIPEGYSVSREKKERFSLILESASTNQTSMYLCASRGAGANTGELFFGEGSRLTVL.

There are many counts of this clone. CDR3 bases read: TGCAGTGCTAGAGATCAGCGGCTACTAACCTACGAG. Protein product: CSARDQRLLTYE. The whole CDR3 protein is CSARDQRLLTYEQYF. The chain is built from TRBV20-1 and TRBJ2-7, with D perhaps TRBD2 (5 bases). The CDR3 goes on 3 residues after the read ends, and that part is filled in from the germline J gene. Trimming left V 0 bases short and J 2 bases short, with 14 bases between. Germline V gene lookup returns CDR1 DFQATT and CDR2 SNEGSKA (reference sequence). The CDR3 consists of 15 residues.

This clone appeared many times. Coverage ceases 3 residues before the CDR3 finishes, and the germline J gene fills in the end. This sequence joins TRBV19 and TRBJ1-2; 7 bases agree with TRBD1. Germline values: CDR1 LNHDA, CDR2 SQIVND (reference sequence). V shed 7 bases, J shed 3 bases, and the junction held 2 bases outside the gene matches. This CDR3 is 12 amino acids long. The CDR3 here is CASKDRDYGYTF. The covered CDR3 bases are TGTGCCAGTAAAGACAGGGACTATGGC. The full variable domain, in which reference TRBV19 and TRBJ1-2 provide the parts outside the CDR3, is DGGITQSPKYLFRKEGQNVTLSCEQNLNHDAMYWYRQDPGQGLRLIYYSQIVNDFQKGDIAEGYSVSREKKESFPLTVTSAQKNPTAFYLCASKDRDYGYTFGSGTRLTVV.

The sample holds many counts of this clone. The read falls 3 residues short of the CDR3 end, and the missing part is taken from the germline J gene. The gene calls are TRBV28 and TRBJ2-1; 7 nucleotides line up with TRBD2. Germline CDR1 MDHEN, CDR2 SYDVKM. The ends lost 4 bases at V and 7 bases at J; junction bases unmatched: 7. This CDR3 has 14 residues. The part of the CDR3 DNA that was read is TGTGCCAGCAGTTCGCCAGGACTAGTTAATGAG. As protein: CASSSPGLVNE. The full-length CDR3 reads as CASSSPGLVNEQFF.

This clone was observed at least ten times. Read sequence stops 3 residues before the CDR3 end, and the germline J gene provides the missing end. V and J are TRBV4-1 and TRBJ1-3; D possibly corresponds to TRBD1 (5 bases). CDR3 length equals 16 residues. Between the trimmed V and J ends, which lost 0 bases and 5 bases, there was a span of 14 bases. Germline CDR1 reads MGHRA; CDR2 reads YSYEKL. The CDR3 bases that were read are TGCGCCAGCAGCCAAGATGGGGCTCCGTTTAGAAACACC. Its translation: CASSQDGAPFRNT. The entire CDR3 is CASSQDGAPFRNTIYF.

This clone occurred many times. The read halts 3 residues ahead of the CDR3 end, with the missing end drawn from the germline J gene. The gene calls are TRBV20-1 and TRBJ1-5; 9 bases match TRBD1. The CDR3 runs to 16 residues. Germline values: CDR1 DFQATT, CDR2 SNEGSKA (reference sequence). The J segment lost 3 bases and the V segment lost 2 bases, leaving 8 bases of the junction unmatched. This chain's CDR3 is CSARPPGQGYNQPQHF. The sequenced part of the CDR3 DNA is TGCAGTGCTAGACCCCCGGGACAGGGATACAATCAGCCC.

This clone was counted between two and nine times. From the germline J gene comes the end of the CDR3, since the read stops 3 residues before it. The V and J genes are TRBV5-6 and TRBJ2-7; a weak D match, TRBD1 (8 bases). Trimming pared 5 bases from V and 3 bases from J, leaving 15 bases between. Germline V gene lookup returns CDR1 SGHDT and CDR2 YYEEEE. This CDR3 is built from 14 residues. The CDR3 spells CASRPTGEGYEQYF. The sequenced CDR3 bases are TGTGCCAGCAGACCGACAGGGGAGGGCTACGAG.

This clone was observed a few times. From the germline J gene comes the end of the CDR3, since the read stops 3 residues before it. The rearrangement joins TRBV19 to TRBJ2-5, with D perhaps TRBD2 (6 bases). V gave up 5 bases and J gave up 4 bases, with 14 bases separating them. Per germline, CDR1 LNHDA and CDR2 SQIVND (reference sequence). This CDR3 is built from 14 residues. CDR3 loop: CASSAGTPSETQYF. The sequenced CDR3 bases are TGTGCCAGTAGTGCCGGGACTCCTTCAGAGACC.

This clone was found many times. The read gets to within 3 residues of the CDR3 end, and the germline J gene fills in the rest. The chain joins TRBV2 to TRBJ1-1; D unclear. V lost 6 bases, J lost 1 base, and 12 bases lay in between. The CDR3 length is 14 residues. Germline V gene sequence: CDR1 SNHLY, CDR2 FYNNEI. The chain's CDR3 is CASRGLSGNTEAFF. The CDR3 DNA, read in part, is TGTGCCAGCAGAGGCCTTAGCGGGAACACTGAA.

This clone was detected many times. The read ends 3 residues before the CDR3 terminus; that terminus is restored from the germline J gene. The genes are TRBV11-2 and TRBJ1-4; 10 nucleotides line up with TRBD1. The CDR3 has 14 residues. Germline CDR1 and CDR2: SGHAT and FQNNGV. V shed 4 bases, J shed 6 bases, and the junction held 2 bases outside the gene matches. The DNA read from the CDR3 is TGTGCCAGCAGCTCCGGACAGGGGGATGAAAAA. Protein product: CASSSGQGDEK. The full CDR3 reads CASSSGQGDEKLFF.

This clone was recorded many times. Coverage ceases 3 residues before the CDR3 finishes, and the germline J gene fills in the end. The chain has TRBV4-1 and TRBJ2-3, with 7 nucleotides matching TRBD2. The junction had 5 bases not matched to a gene; V was cut back by 2 bases and J by 6 bases. The germline CDR1 and CDR2 sequences are MGHRA and YSYEKL. This CDR3 comprises 14 residues. The CDR3 reads CASSQPLAGDTQYF. The DNA read from the CDR3 is TGCGCCAGCAGCCAACCCTTAGCGGGCGATACG.

This clone was counted only a few times. The CDR3 end is not reached by the read, which stops 3 residues before it; the germline J gene fills it in. This sequence joins TRBV7-9 and TRBJ1-2; D remains ambiguous. Germline CDR1 is SEHNR and CDR2 is FQNEAQ (reference sequence). The CDR3 has 12 amino acids. This CDR3 is CASSDTSSTYTF. CDR3 DNA (partial): TGTGCCAGCAGCGACACCTCCAGTACC. Supplemented by reference TRBV7-9 and TRBJ1-2, the full variable domain reads DTGVSQNPRHKITKRGQNVTFRCDPISEHNRLYWYRQTLGQGPEFLTYFQNEAQLEKSRLLSDRFSAERPKGSFSTLEIQRTEQGDSAMYLCASSDTSSTYTFGSGTRLTVV.

This clone occurred many times. The read ends 3 residues shy of where the CDR3 ends; the end is completed using the germline J gene. The V and J genes are TRBV7-2 and TRBJ1-1; 7 positions agree with TRBD1. V shed 5 bases, J shed 1 base, and the junction held 4 bases outside the gene matches. The CDR3 runs 14 residues. Germline V gene sequence: CDR1 SGHTA, CDR2 FQGNSA. The DNA read from the CDR3 is TGTGCCAGCAGCCCCGGGACAGAGAACACTGAA. Translated, it gives CASSPGTENTE. The complete CDR3 sequence is CASSPGTENTEAFF.

This clone was observed a few times. The CDR3 goes on 3 residues after the read ends, and that part is filled in from the germline J gene. The chain recombines TRBV20-1 with TRBJ1-1, with D possibly matching TRBD1 (6 bases). The CDR3 sequence is 12 residues long. Per germline, CDR1 DFQATT and CDR2 SNEGSKA (reference sequence). The DNA read from the CDR3 is TGCAGTGCTAGAGATTCAGGGGAGAAA. Translating gives CSARDSGEK. The whole CDR3 is CSARDSGEKAFF.

This clone has at least ten counts. At one boundary the junction diverges from the germline segment, which might be a read error. The observed sequence ends 3 residues before the CDR3 terminus, with the missing tail filled in from the germline J gene. V gene TRBV4-2 combines with J gene TRBJ2-6, with a possible D match to TRBD1 (6 bases). This CDR3 region has 18 residues. Germline values: CDR1 LGHNA, CDR2 YNFKEQ. The covered CDR3 bases are TGCGCCAGCAGCCACCCAGGGGATATTGTCTCTGGGGCCAACGTC. Its translation is CASSHPGDIVSGANV. The whole CDR3 protein reads CASSHPGDIVSGANVLTF.

This clone was picked up a small number of times. Sequencing ends 3 residues short of the CDR3 end; the germline J gene provides the rest. The V call is TRBV6-2 or TRBV6-3, the J call TRBJ2-1, with D possibly being TRBD1 or TRBD2 (5 bases each). This CDR3 has 13 amino acids. The V end was cut by 0 bases, the J end by 7 bases, with 7 bases between. In germline, CDR1 is MNHEY, CDR2 SVGEGT. This CDR3 is CASSYSEGNEQFF. CDR3 DNA, as far as it was read: TGTGCCAGCAGTTACTCTGAGGGGAATGAG.

This clone occurred many times. Coverage ceases 3 residues before the CDR3 finishes, and the germline J gene fills in the end. V gene TRBV20-1 combines with J gene TRBJ2-5; TRBD1 matches 9 bases. This CDR3 is built from 14 residues. The junction had 7 bases not matched to a gene; V was cut back by 3 bases and J by 5 bases. The germline CDR1 and CDR2 sequences are DFQATT and SNEGSKA (reference sequence). The CDR3 loop is CSARAQTGGETQYF. The sequenced CDR3 bases are TGCAGTGCTAGGGCTCAGACAGGGGGGGAGACC.

This clone was observed at least ten times. The CDR3 is CASSIAVATNEKLFF. Partial CDR3 DNA: TGTGCCAGTAGTATAGCGGTGGCAACTAATGAAAAA. The genes are TRBV19 and TRBJ1-4; D uncertain. With the read ending 3 residues before the CDR3 end, the germline J gene is used to fill in that end. Germline V lookup: CDR1 LNHDA, CDR2 SQIVND (reference sequence). The CDR3 runs to 15 residues. The V and J ends lost 1 base and 0 bases respectively, with 6 bases between them.

Many counts were recorded for this clone. The observed sequence ends 3 residues before the CDR3 terminus, with the missing tail filled in from the germline J gene. The chain employs TRBV7-6 and TRBJ1-5; perhaps TRBD1 as D (5 bases). The CDR3 covers 14 residues. The germline V and J ends were trimmed by 5 bases and 3 bases, with 11 bases remaining between them. Per the germline V gene, CDR1 is SGHVS and CDR2 is FNYEAQ. CDR3 region: CASSPGGVNQPQHF. The CDR3 bases that were read are TGTGCCAGCAGCCCCGGGGGGGTCAATCAGCCC.

This clone was recorded many times. The read ends 3 residues shy of where the CDR3 ends; the end is completed using the germline J gene. The gene calls are TRBV2 and TRBJ1-2; the D gene is possibly TRBD1 (6 bases). CDR1 and CDR2 (germline): SNHLY, FYNNEI. CDR3 length: 14 amino acids. CDR3 protein: CASSDQGQGPGYTF. CDR3 bases read: TGTGCCAGCAGTGATCAGGGGCAGGGGCCCGGC.

This clone has ten or more counts. The CDR3 end is not reached by the read, which stops 3 residues before it; the germline J gene fills it in. The chain couples TRBV24-1 to TRBJ1-2, with D possibly TRBD1 on 6 matching bases. Trimming took off 3 bases at V and 6 bases at J, with 13 bases between the two ends. Germline values: CDR1 KGHDR, CDR2 SFDVKD. CDR3 length equals 14 residues. CDR3 loop: CATSDGGGSDGYTF. The part of the CDR3 DNA that was read is TGTGCCACCAGTGATGGGGGGGGCTCGGATGGC.

This clone was detected ten times or more. The sequence runs out 3 residues before the end of the CDR3; the remainder is reconstructed from the germline J gene. This chain joins TRBV5-5 and TRBJ1-2; D is possibly TRBD1 (6 bases). This CDR3 comprises 15 residues. V was trimmed by 0 bases and J by 4 bases, leaving 13 bases between them. Germline V gives CDR1 SGHKS, CDR2 YYEKEE (reference sequence). CDR3 sequence reads: CASSLGQVLFYGYTF. The covered CDR3 bases are TGTGCCAGCAGCTTGGGACAGGTCTTGTTCTATGGC.